Below are 18 T cell receptor beta chains sequenced from a single sample in a study of blood T cell repertoires in COVID-19. Here immunoSEQ multiplex PCR was the method, and the copy in TCRdb shows in-frame clones only, minus some. The sample includes more than 85,000 clones, over 80% seen only once; the top ten take around a sixth. Sample: peripheral blood. All receptors derive from a man aged 80 or over with acute or convalescent COVID-19.

This rearrangement joins TRBV11-3 to TRBJ2-1, with unresolved D. The ends were cut back, 1 base at V and 1 base at J, with 8 bases in the middle. This CDR3 has 15 residues. Germline V gene data show CDR1 as SGHNT and CDR2 as YENEEA. Here the CDR3 DNA reads TGTGCCAGCAGCTTAGGCCAGGCGTCCTACAATGAGCAGTTCTTC. As protein: CASSLGQASYNEQFF.

This clone was counted only a few times. The rearrangement uses TRBV30 and TRBJ1-2; 8 nucleotides line up with TRBD1. Trimming removed 0 bases from V and 4 bases from J; junction bases left unmatched: 4. Germline V gene lookup returns CDR1 GTSNPN and CDR2 SVGIG (reference sequence). The CDR3 sequence is 14 residues long. The CDR3, as DNA: TGTGCCTGGAGTGTAACGACAGGGGCCTATGGCTACACCTTC. Protein sequence: CAWSVTTGAYGYTF. The entire variable domain, with the rest obtained from reference TRBV30 and TRBJ1-2, is as follows: SQTIHQWPATLVQPVGSPLSLECTVEGTSNPNLYWYRQAAGRGLQLLFYSVGIGQISSEVPQNLSASRPQDRQFILSSKKLLLSDSGFYLCAWSVTTGAYGYTFGSGTRLTVV.

This clone was picked up one time. The V and J genes are TRBV7-2 and TRBJ1-1; weak D call: TRBD1 (5 bases). CDR1 is SGHTA and CDR2 is FQGNSA in the germline V gene. The CDR3 has 18 residues. V was clipped by 1 base and J by 0 bases, with 18 bases between them. CDR3 loop: CASSLEVLWRGMNTEAFF. The DNA for the CDR3 is TGTGCCAGCAGCTTAGAGGTGCTCTGGAGGGGAATGAACACTGAAGCTTTCTTT.

V usage is TRBV4-1 and J usage is TRBJ1-1; no firm D call. The germline V gene encodes CDR1 MGHRA and CDR2 YSYEKL. This CDR3 comprises 14 residues. V lost 2 bases and J lost 8, with 15 bases in between. This CDR3 is CASSQPIGFTEAFF. DNA for the CDR3: TGCGCCAGCAGCCAACCCATCGGGTTTACGGAAGCTTTCTTT.

This chain connects TRBV2 to TRBJ1-6; 8 bases align to TRBD1. Trimming at V came to 5 bases and at J to 6 bases, leaving 12 bases not matched to a gene. Germline-derived CDR1 and CDR2 are SNHLY and FYNNEI. This CDR3 has 17 amino acids. The CDR3 spells CASSIRQGALGNSPLHF. The CDR3 DNA sequence: TGTGCCAGCAGTATTCGGCAGGGGGCTTTGGGTAATTCACCCCTCCACTTT.

This chain connects TRBV10-3 to TRBJ2-7; no definite D call. CDR3 length equals 13 residues. Germline lookup yields CDR1 ENHRY and CDR2 SYGVKD. Trimming took off 0 bases at V and 3 bases at J, with 6 bases between the two ends. CDR3 in DNA: TGTGCCATCAGTGAGTCGGTCAGCTACGAGCAGTACTTC. Translated, it gives CAISESVSYEQYF.

V is TRBV7-2 and J is TRBJ2-4; 11 bases agree with TRBD2. V shed 1 base, J shed 6 bases, and the junction held 5 bases outside the gene matches. The V gene's germline CDR1 is SGHTA and CDR2 FQGNSA. This CDR3 has 16 residues. The CDR3 region has the DNA TGTGCCAGCAGCTTAGTTAGCGGGGGGGCAGGAAACATTCAGTACTTC. This encodes CASSLVSGGAGNIQYF.

Note on this clone: One end of the junction does not line up with germline, which may come from a read error. The chain employs TRBV7-7 and TRBJ2-1; tentative D call: TRBD2 (5 bases). Per the germline V gene, CDR1 is SSHAT and CDR2 is FNYEAQ (reference sequence). The CDR3 contains 13 residues. CDR3 DNA sequence: TGTGCTAGCAGCTTAGTTTCTAGCCGTGAGCAGTTCTTC. Its protein product is CASSLVSSREQFF. The full variable domain, with the rest looked up from reference TRBV7-7 and TRBJ2-1, is GAGVSQSPRYKVTKRGQDVTLRCDPISSHATLYWYQQALGQGPEFLTYFNYEAQPDKSGLPSDRFSAERPEGSISTLTIQRTEQRDSAMYRCASSLVSSREQFFGPGTRLTVL.

In this sample, this clone turned up a few times. A junction boundary mismatches the germline segment, possibly from a read error. The chain carries TRBV11-3 and TRBJ1-1; D gene ambiguous. The CDR3 has 13 amino acids. The germline V gene has CDR1 SGHNT and CDR2 YENEEA. In nucleotides, the CDR3 is TGTGCCAGCAGCTTATCCCCGGGGAGTGAAACTTTCTTT. Its protein product is CASSLSPGSETFF.

The chain uses TRBV27 and TRBJ2-6, with D possibly TRBD1 on 5 matching bases. Between the trimmed V and J ends, which lost 2 bases and 2 bases, there was a span of 10 bases. The CDR3 totals 16 residues. Germline loops: CDR1 MNHEY, CDR2 SMNVEV (reference sequence). The DNA for the CDR3 is TGTGCCAGCAGTTTAACAAGGGGCGCTGGGGCCAACGTCCTGACTTTC. This encodes CASSLTRGAGANVLTF.

The rearrangement links TRBV29-1 to TRBJ1-1, with 9 bases lining up with TRBD1. CDR1 SQVTM and CDR2 ANQGSEA come from the germline V gene. This CDR3 contains 13 residues. J gave up 3 bases and V 7 bases, and 6 bases lay outside the gene matches. The CDR3: CSASRTGDTEAFF. The CDR3 nucleotides are TGCAGCGCTTCCCGGACAGGGGACACTGAAGCTTTCTTT.

The CDR3: CASSPGLGIREQYF. CDR3 nucleotide sequence: TGTGCCAGCAGCCCCGGACTAGGGATCCGCGAGCAGTACTTC. The chain is built from TRBV3-1 (or the pseudogene TRBV3-2) and TRBJ2-7, with 7 bases that match TRBD2. CDR3 size: 14 residues. V gave up 4 bases and J gave up 6 bases; unmatched junction bases: 9. The germline gives CDR1 LGHDT, CDR2 YNNKEL (reference sequence).

This clone is medium-sized. At the DNA level, this CDR3 is encoded by other sequences in the same sample as well. The rearrangement joins TRBV6-5 to TRBJ2-7; D possibly corresponds to TRBD2 (7 bases). Trimming removed 2 bases at V and 4 bases at J, with 12 bases between. Germline V lookup: CDR1 MNHEY, CDR2 SVGAGI. This CDR3 is built from 14 residues. In DNA, the CDR3 is TGTGCCAGCAGTTACGGGGGGGCGGGGTACGAGCAGTACTTC. It codes for CASSYGGAGYEQYF.

This rearrangement joins TRBV9 to TRBJ2-5, with TRBD1 matching 8 bases. Germline trimming cut 4 bases from V and 5 bases from J; bases unmatched to any gene: 10. The CDR3 spans 15 residues. Per germline, CDR1 SGDLS and CDR2 YYNGEE. CDR3 nucleotides: TGTGCCAGCAGCACACATTACAGGGGGTGGGAGACCCAGTACTTC. It codes for CASSTHYRGWETQYF.

This sequence joins TRBV7-8 and TRBJ1-4; D is undetermined. The CDR3 length is 14 residues. The germline V gene has CDR1 SGHVS and CDR2 FQNEAQ. Trimming took off 1 base at V and 7 bases at J, with 10 bases between the two ends. CDR3 DNA sequence: TGTGCCAGCAGCTTAGGACGGCGGGGTGAAAAACTGTTTTTT. Translated: CASSLGRRGEKLFF.

The CDR3 DNA reads TGTGCCAGCTCATCAGATGCCTACGAGCAGTACTTC. The encoded protein is CASSSDAYEQYF. This chain joins TRBV18 and TRBJ2-7; no firm D call. CDR3 length: 12 residues. The germline V gene has CDR1 KGHSH and CDR2 LQKENI. The V end was cut by 5 bases, the J end by 2 bases, with 7 bases between.

V usage is TRBV28 and J usage is TRBJ1-5, with D possibly being TRBD1 (5 bases). Trimming cost V 5 bases and J 7 bases, with 21 bases left between them. The germline CDR1 and CDR2 sequences are MDHEN and SYDVKM. The CDR3 sequence is 16 residues long. For the CDR3, the DNA is TGTGCCAGCAGTAGAGGACTTGGGGGAGGACGACAGCCCCAGCATTTT. Translated: CASSRGLGGGRQPQHF.

The chain is built from TRBV9 and TRBJ2-3; 9 positions agree with TRBD1. With V trimmed by 1 base and J by 5 bases, 11 bases remained unmatched. The germline gives CDR1 SGDLS, CDR2 YYNGEE. The length of the CDR3 is 17 residues. In DNA, the CDR3 is TGTGCCAGCAGCGTAAGAGAACAGGGGGCTAACGTAGATACGCAGTATTTT. Protein sequence: CASSVREQGANVDTQYF.